The sequence of this TCR beta chain was determined in a study of radiotherapy plus CTLA-4 blockade in lung cancer. The study, taken as a whole, reports: Radiotherapy plus ipilimumab was followed by expansion in blood of tumor-derived TCR clones.

Sequencing used immunoSEQ multiplex PCR; TCRdb keeps in-frame clones, though not all of them. This sample yields roughly 59,000 clones, of which approximately 68% are seen a single time; 6.5% to 9.5% belongs to the top ten. Germline assignment: CDR1 GTSNPN and CDR2 SVGIG (reference sequence). The CDR3 has 12 residues. V gave up 7 bases and J gave up 5 bases, with 14 bases separating them. In the case of this clone: Its cognate antigen is unknown.

The sequencing here drew on peripheral blood, taken from a patient treated with radiotherapy plus ipilimumab. The chain is built from TRBV30 and TRBJ1-2; TRBD1 might be the D (6 bases). The TCR sequence derives from a human donor with non-small cell lung cancer whose response to radiotherapy plus ipilimumab could not be evaluated. The CDR3, as DNA: TGTGCCTTCAGCGGGGGCAGGTATGGCTACACCTTC. This translates into CAFSGGRYGYTF.